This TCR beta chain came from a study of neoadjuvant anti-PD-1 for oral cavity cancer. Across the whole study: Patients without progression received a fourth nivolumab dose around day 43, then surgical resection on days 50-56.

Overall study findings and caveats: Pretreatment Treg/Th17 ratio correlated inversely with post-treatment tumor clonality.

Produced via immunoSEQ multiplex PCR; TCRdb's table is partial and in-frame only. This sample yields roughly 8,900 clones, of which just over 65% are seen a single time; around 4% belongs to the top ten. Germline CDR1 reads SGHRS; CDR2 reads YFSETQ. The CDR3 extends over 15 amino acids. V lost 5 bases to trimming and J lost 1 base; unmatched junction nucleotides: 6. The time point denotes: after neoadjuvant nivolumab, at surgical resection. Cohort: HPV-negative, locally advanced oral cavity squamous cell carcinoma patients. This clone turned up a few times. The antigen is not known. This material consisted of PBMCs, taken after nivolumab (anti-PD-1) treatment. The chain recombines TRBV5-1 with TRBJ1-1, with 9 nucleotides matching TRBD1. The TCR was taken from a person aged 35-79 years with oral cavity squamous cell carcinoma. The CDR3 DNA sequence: TGCGCCAGCAGAACCGAGGACAGGGGGAACACTGAAGCTTTCTTT. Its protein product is CASRTEDRGNTEAFF.